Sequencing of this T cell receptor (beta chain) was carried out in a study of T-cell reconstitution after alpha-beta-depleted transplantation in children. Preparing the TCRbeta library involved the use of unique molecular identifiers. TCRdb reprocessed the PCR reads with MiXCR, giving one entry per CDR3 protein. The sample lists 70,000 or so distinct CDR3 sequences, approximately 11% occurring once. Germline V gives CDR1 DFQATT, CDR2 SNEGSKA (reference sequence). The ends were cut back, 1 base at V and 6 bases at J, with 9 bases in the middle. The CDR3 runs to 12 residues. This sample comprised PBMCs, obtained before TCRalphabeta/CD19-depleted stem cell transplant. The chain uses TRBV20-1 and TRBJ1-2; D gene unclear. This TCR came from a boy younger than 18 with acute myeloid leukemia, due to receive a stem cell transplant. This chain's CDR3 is CSARVLTDGYTF. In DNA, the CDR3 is TGCAGTGCTAGAGTTCTGACCGATGGCTACACCTTC.